Listed here is a single T cell receptor beta chain. This sample was taken from a study of blood T cell repertoires in COVID-19. Study context: PBMCs, B-cell-depleted T cells, or T cells provided the cDNA or gDNA that made up the material.

Germline V CDR1 and CDR2: SGHTA, FQGNSA. Trimming cost V 0 bases and J 0 bases; bases outside gene matches: 8. The CDR3 is 18 amino acids. The assay was immunoSEQ multiplex PCR, and TCRdb's table has in-frame clones only and misses some. The top ten hold 8.5% to 14% of the sample, which has approximately 290,000 clones, nearly 90% seen once. The chain has TRBV7-2 and TRBJ2-7; TRBD2 aligns across 10 bases. This receptor was obtained from a woman aged 30 to 39 with COVID-19, enrolled during active disease. Sample: peripheral blood. The CDR3, as DNA: TGTGCCAGCAGCTTAGCTAGCGGGGGGCCCTACAGCTCCTACGAGCAGTACTTC. This sequence encodes CASSLASGGPYSSYEQYF.